The 27 T cell receptor beta chains in this list originate from one sample, sequenced in a study of CD8+CD57+ T cells in acquired aplastic anemia (dated by TCRdb to the late 2010s). TCRdb lists the instrument as Illumina HiSeq 2000. TCR beta VDJ combination and CDR3 sequence profiling used genomic DNA as the template. TCRdb ran its own pipeline on the public reads, namely fastp trimming at Q25 and MiXCR clone calling, and kept in-frame beta chains. A single entry per CDR3 protein holds the most common genes and DNA from its merged rows. Within this sample are roughly 190,000 distinct CDR3 sequences, with approximately 52% of them counted one time only. Roughly 15% of the sample is held by the ten biggest clonotypes. Sequencing was done on a sample of sorted CD4+, CD8+, or CD8+CD57+ T cells (not recorded which) from PBMCs. These receptors were collected from a human donor in good health, serving as a control.

The chain uses TRBV2 and TRBJ1-5; D unclear. The CDR3 contains 15 residues. Deletions cut 4 bases from V and 0 bases from J, with 10 bases between. From germline, CDR1 is SNHLY and CDR2 FYNNEI. The CDR3 coding sequence is TGTGCCAGCAGTGCCGACGGGCATAGCAATCAGCCCCAGCATTTT. This sequence encodes CASSADGHSNQPQHF.

This clonotype occurred once. The V gene is TRBV20-1, the J gene TRBJ1-5, with D unresolved. The CDR3 contains 12 residues. Trimming took off 6 bases at V and 1 base at J, with 7 bases between the two ends. The germline V gene has CDR1 DFQATT and CDR2 SNEGSKA (reference sequence). The CDR3 coding sequence is TGCAGTGCCAAGGACAGCAATCAGCCCCAGCATTTT. It encodes CSAKDSNQPQHF.

This chain joins TRBV7-3 and TRBJ2-2, with TRBD2 matching over 9 bases. This CDR3 has 17 residues. The J segment lost 6 bases and the V segment lost 1 base, leaving 9 bases of the junction unmatched. The germline CDR1 and CDR2 sequences are SGHTA and FQGTGA. The CDR3 region has the DNA TGTGCCAGCAGCTTAATAGTATCCAGCGGGGGGCCCGGGGAGCTGTTTTTT. It is translated as CASSLIVSSGGPGELFF.

The rearrangement links TRBV19 to TRBJ1-1; D unresolved. There are 14 residues in the CDR3. Germline V gene lookup returns CDR1 LNHDA and CDR2 SQIVND (reference sequence). The germline V and J ends were trimmed by 9 bases and 2 bases, with 16 bases remaining between them. For the CDR3, the DNA is TGTGCCAGCTCGACTAAGCGGGAAAACACTGAAGCTTTCTTT. Its translation: CASSTKRENTEAFF.

This clonotype was recorded only once. The chain recombines TRBV4-2 with TRBJ2-7; possibly TRBD1 for D (6 bases). The CDR3 length is 15 residues. Trimming left V 1 base short and J 2 bases short, with 12 bases between. Germline V CDR1 and CDR2: LGHNA, YNFKEQ. The CDR3 DNA is TGTGCCAGCAGCCAAGGACAGGATGGGACCTACGAGCAGTACTTC. It encodes CASSQGQDGTYEQYF.

This chain uses TRBV4-2 with TRBJ1-2; TRBD1 matches 9 bases. The CDR3 is 16 amino acids. The germline V gene encodes CDR1 LGHNA and CDR2 YNFKEQ. The trim removed 0 bases at V and 2 bases at J, leaving 4 bases unmatched. CDR3 DNA sequence: TGTGCCAGCAGCCAAGAACGGACAGGGGAAAACTATGGCTACACCTTC. Protein product: CASSQERTGENYGYTF.

V and J are TRBV9 and TRBJ2-7; D perhaps matches TRBD2 (6 bases). Trimming took off 4 bases at V and 0 bases at J, with 17 bases between the two ends. The CDR3 has 16 residues. Germline CDR1 and CDR2: SGDLS and YYNGEE. The DNA for the CDR3 is TGTGCCAGCAGCCAAGATCTTAGCGGCAGCTCCTACGAGCAGTACTTC. Amino acids: CASSQDLSGSSYEQYF.

This clonotype was picked up one time. The gene calls are TRBV7-2 and TRBJ2-1; D ambiguous. The CDR3 runs to 12 residues. CDR1 is SGHTA, CDR2 FQGNSA, per germline. V lost 1 base to trimming and J lost 12 bases, with 10 bases between them. CDR3 bases: TGTGCCAGCAGCTTAGAGTGGTCATGGCAGTTCTTC. Translating gives CASSLEWSWQFF.

Concerning this clonotype itself: At one boundary the junction diverges from the germline segment, which might be a read error. The CDR3 bases are TGTGCCAGCAGTCCTGCTAGCGGGGGGGGCAAAAACATTCAGTACTTC. Translating gives CASSPASGGGKNIQYF. The rearrangement uses TRBV24-1 and TRBJ2-4; 12 bases fit TRBD2. This CDR3 has 16 residues. Germline V CDR1 and CDR2: KGHDR, SFDVKD.

This clonotype was recorded at least ten times. Sequence at one end of the junction differs from germline and may be a read error. The chain carries TRBV9 and TRBJ2-3, with no clear D. The CDR3 sequence is 16 residues long. Germline V gene sequence: CDR1 SGDLS, CDR2 YYNGEE. The CDR3 nucleotides read TGTGCCAGCGGCGTAGCCCGCTCTGCTAGCACAGATACGCAGTATTTT. Translating it yields CASGVARSASTDTQYF. Filled out from reference TRBV9 and TRBJ2-3, the complete variable domain reads DSGVTQTPKHLITATGQRVTLRCSPRSGDLSVYWYQQSLDQGLQFLIQYYNGEERAKGNILERFSAQQFPDLHSELNLSSLELGDSALYFCASGVARSASTDTQYFGPGTRLTVL.

On this clonotype: The junction does not match germline at one end; this may be a read error. This rearrangement joins TRBV7-7 to TRBJ2-3; 8 nucleotides match TRBD2. Germline assignment: CDR1 SSHAT and CDR2 FNYEAQ (reference sequence). The CDR3 covers 15 residues. The CDR3 sequence is CASSLKAGVSNTQYF. CDR3 nucleotides: TGTGCTAGCAGCTTAAAAGCGGGAGTATCGAATACGCAGTATTTT. Using reference TRBV7-7 and TRBJ2-3 for the parts outside the CDR3, the full variable domain is GAGVSQSPRYKVTKRGQDVTLRCDPISSHATLYWYQQALGQGPEFLTYFNYEAQPDKSGLPSDRFSAERPEGSISTLTIQRTEQRDSAMYRCASSLKAGVSNTQYFGPGTRLTVL.

In this sample, this clonotype turned up many times. The V gene is TRBV29-1, the J gene TRBJ1-2; TRBD1 agrees at 10 bases. The V gene end was trimmed by 5 bases and the J gene end by 8 bases; junction bases not matched to a gene: 8. This CDR3 is 13 amino acids long. Germline lookup yields CDR1 SQVTM and CDR2 ANQGSEA. CDR3 loop: CSVTGTGVKGYTF. CDR3 DNA: TGCAGCGTTACCGGGACAGGGGTTAAGGGCTACACCTTC.

This clonotype was detected a few times. The V and J genes are TRBV20-1 and TRBJ2-7; 7 positions match TRBD2. The CDR3 loop spans 11 amino acids. J gave up 7 bases and V 1 base, and 1 base lay outside the gene matches. Germline CDR1 reads DFQATT; CDR2 reads SNEGSKA (reference sequence). This CDR3 is CSARAAGEQYF. For the CDR3, the DNA is TGCAGTGCTAGAGCAGCGGGGGAGCAGTACTTC.

This clonotype was observed at least ten times. V usage is TRBV19 and J usage is TRBJ2-4; TRBD2 matches at 8 bases. CDR1 and CDR2 from the germline V gene are LNHDA and SQIVND (reference sequence). The CDR3 runs to 15 residues. After removal of 5 bases from V and 6 bases from J, the junction contained 9 bases not matched to a gene. The CDR3 sequence: CASSQRGKVGNIQYF. CDR3 DNA: TGTGCCAGTAGTCAGCGGGGGAAGGTAGGAAACATTCAGTACTTC.

In this sample, this clonotype turned up once. One junction end does not reproduce the germline sequence, and a read error may be involved. J is TRBJ1-2 and V is TRBV24-1, with TRBD1 as a possible D gene (5 bases). CDR3 length equals 12 residues. In germline, CDR1 is KGHDR, CDR2 SFDVKD. The CDR3 here is CATSLRGYGYIF. The CDR3, as DNA: TGCGCCACCAGTCTAAGGGGATATGGCTACATCTTC.

This clonotype has only a few counts. The chain carries TRBV7-9 and TRBJ1-5; D possibly corresponds to TRBD1 (6 bases). The CDR3 is made up of 15 amino acids. Germline values: CDR1 SEHNR, CDR2 FQNEAQ (reference sequence). V was clipped by 5 bases and J by 0 bases, with 11 bases between them. CDR3 sequence: CASSGQTNSNQPQHF. For the CDR3, the DNA is TGTGCCAGCAGCGGACAGACAAATAGCAATCAGCCCCAGCATTTT.

The chain combines TRBV4-2 with TRBJ2-5; 7 nucleotides align to TRBD2. The CDR3 is made up of 16 amino acids. Germline V gene lookup returns CDR1 LGHNA and CDR2 YNFKEQ. V lost 4 bases to trimming and J lost 4 bases; unmatched junction nucleotides: 12. CDR3 coding DNA: TGTGCCAGCAGCCCGTGGGGCGGACTAGGTTTAGAGACCCAGTACTTC. Its protein is CASSPWGGLGLETQYF.

The chain carries TRBV10-1 and TRBJ2-1, with 10 bases matching TRBD2. CDR3 length: 17 amino acids. Trimming took 3 bases from V and 6 from J; bases not matched to a gene: 11. Germline-derived CDR1 and CDR2 are WNHNN and SYGVQD (reference sequence). The CDR3 sequence is CASSDTATGLASNEQFF. In nucleotides, the CDR3 is TGCGCCAGCAGTGATACCGCTACGGGACTAGCGAGCAATGAGCAGTTCTTC.

The chain carries TRBV2 and TRBJ1-1; a weak D match, TRBD1 (5 bases). The CDR3 runs 12 residues. The germline V and J ends were trimmed by 4 bases and 3 bases, with 6 bases remaining between them. The germline gives CDR1 SNHLY, CDR2 FYNNEI. The CDR3 here is CASSAGYTEAFF. Here the CDR3 DNA reads TGTGCCAGCAGTGCAGGGTACACTGAAGCTTTCTTT.

About this clonotype: Given a much more abundant clone one base away, this may be a read error. This chain joins TRBV27 and TRBJ1-6; D remains unclear. The germline V gene encodes CDR1 MNHEY and CDR2 SMNVEV (reference sequence). This CDR3 is built from 14 residues. The CDR3 region is CASSSGSYDSPLHF. CDR3 nucleotides: TGTGCCAGCAGTTCGGGGTCCTATGATTCACCCCTCCACTTT.

This clonotype was counted many times. V usage is TRBV5-8 and J usage is TRBJ2-1; 12 nucleotides agree with TRBD2. CDR3 length: 13 amino acids. Germline CDR1 is SGHTS and CDR2 is YDEGEE. Trimming removed 7 bases from V and 7 bases from J; junction bases left unmatched: 3. The CDR3 reads CASATSGGNEQFF. The CDR3 DNA reads as TGTGCCAGCGCGACTAGCGGGGGAAATGAGCAGTTCTTC.

The chain has TRBV2 and TRBJ1-2; no firm D call. The CDR3 has 14 residues. Trimming cost V 10 bases and J 2 bases, with 17 bases left between them. From germline, CDR1 is SNHLY and CDR2 FYNNEI. Here the CDR3 reads CATEGEAENYGYTF. CDR3 bases: TGTGCCACCGAGGGTGAGGCGGAAAACTATGGCTACACCTTC.

The chain couples TRBV19 to TRBJ2-7; possibly TRBD1 for D (6 bases). The germline V gene encodes CDR1 LNHDA and CDR2 SQIVND (reference sequence). This CDR3 contains 15 residues. V was cut by 6 bases and J by 0 bases, with 15 bases left in between. The CDR3 DNA is TGTGCCAGTAGAAGTCAGGGGTTGGGCTCCTACGAGCAGTACTTC. It is translated as CASRSQGLGSYEQYF.

The gene calls are TRBV10-1 and TRBJ1-2; the D gene is possibly TRBD1 (6 bases). The CDR3 runs to 14 residues. Germline values: CDR1 WNHNN, CDR2 SYGVQD (reference sequence). V was cut by 8 bases and J by 7 bases, with 20 bases left in between. CDR3 amino acids: CASGGGGAFGGYTF. The CDR3 nucleotides read TGCGCCAGCGGGGGGGGGGGGGCTTTCGGTGGCTACACCTTC.

The sample holds many counts of this clonotype. The chain uses TRBV5-1 and TRBJ1-5, with a weak D call TRBD1 (6 bases). V lost 0 bases and J 5 bases, leaving 9 bases between the germline ends. Germline V gives CDR1 SGHRS, CDR2 YFSETQ. CDR3 length: 14 amino acids. CDR3 protein: CASSLVGGYQPQHF. DNA of the CDR3: TGCGCCAGCAGCTTGGTAGGGGGGTATCAGCCCCAGCATTTT. Full variable domain (rest looked up from reference TRBV5-1 and TRBJ1-5): KAGVTQTPRYLIKTRGQQVTLSCSPISGHRSVSWYQQTPGQGLQFLFEYFSETQRNKGNFPGRFSGRQFSNSRSEMNVSTLELGDSALYLCASSLVGGYQPQHFGDGTRLSIL.

This clonotype was seen only a few times. The J gene is TRBJ2-5, the V gene TRBV25-1; TRBD2 aligns across 12 bases. This CDR3 spans 18 amino acids. Germline lookup yields CDR1 MGHDK and CDR2 SYGVNS. The V and J ends lost 3 bases and 5 bases, in that order; junction bases with no gene match: 13. For the CDR3, the DNA is TGTGCCAGCAGTGACCCGCGAACGGGACTAGCGGGCGAGGAGACCCAGTACTTC. Protein: CASSDPRTGLAGEETQYF.

Comments on this clonotype: Since a much larger clone is just one base distant, this may be a read error. The conserved phenylalanine or tryptophan normally closing the CDR3 is absent here, so this likely arose from a read error. The V call is TRBV12-3 or TRBV12-4, the J call TRBJ1-1; possibly TRBD1 for D (6 bases). Deletions cut 6 bases from V and 4 bases from J, with 15 bases between. This CDR3 has 14 amino acids. The CDR3: CASSIEGGGTEAFL. CDR3 in DNA: TGTGCCAGCAGCATCGAGGGGGGGGGCACTGAAGCTTTCTTA.